This TCR beta chain was captured in a study of shared clonotypes between healthy human individuals. Study as a whole: Three plates each covered CD4 naive and memory; CD8 naive two, CD8 memory one. General study points: Of the naive CD4 clonotypes, roughly 5.2% were shared across several donors.

The junction had 9 bases not matched to a gene; V was cut back by 10 bases and J by 10 bases. The germline V gene has CDR1 SNHLY and CDR2 FYNNEI. This CDR3 has 12 residues. As concerns this clone: Its antigen is currently unknown.

CD45RO-negative CD8 cells positively selected for CCR7 made up the naive population, which excluded terminally differentiated effector memory CD45RA+ cells. Repertoires were generated with immunoSEQ multiplex PCR, while TCRdb's copy carries only in-frame clones and drops some. The repertoire has under 1 million clones, about 91% of them found once; the top ten carry about 24%. The sequencing sample was made of naive CD8+ T cells sorted from blood. The chain couples TRBV2 to TRBJ1-2; the match to TRBD1 covers 10 bases. This sequence originates from a man aged 25 to 40 in good health. CDR3 residues: CATVQGQGFYTF. CDR3 bases: TGTGCCACCGTCCAGGGACAGGGGTTCTACACCTTC.